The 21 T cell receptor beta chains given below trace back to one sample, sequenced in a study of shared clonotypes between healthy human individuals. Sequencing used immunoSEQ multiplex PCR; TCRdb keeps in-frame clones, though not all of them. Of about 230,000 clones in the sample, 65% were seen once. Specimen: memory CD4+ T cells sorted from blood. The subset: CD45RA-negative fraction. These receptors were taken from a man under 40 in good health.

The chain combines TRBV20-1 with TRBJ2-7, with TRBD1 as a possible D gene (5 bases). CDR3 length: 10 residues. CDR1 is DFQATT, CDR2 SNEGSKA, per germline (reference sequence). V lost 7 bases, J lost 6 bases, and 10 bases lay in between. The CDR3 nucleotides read TGCAGTGTCGCAGGGCCCGAGCAGTACTTC. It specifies CSVAGPEQYF.

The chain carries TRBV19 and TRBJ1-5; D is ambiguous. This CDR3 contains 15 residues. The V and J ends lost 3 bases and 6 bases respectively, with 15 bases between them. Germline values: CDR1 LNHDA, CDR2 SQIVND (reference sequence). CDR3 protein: CASSIGSQAFQPQHF. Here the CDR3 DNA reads TGTGCCAGTAGTATCGGGTCCCAGGCGTTTCAGCCCCAGCATTTT.

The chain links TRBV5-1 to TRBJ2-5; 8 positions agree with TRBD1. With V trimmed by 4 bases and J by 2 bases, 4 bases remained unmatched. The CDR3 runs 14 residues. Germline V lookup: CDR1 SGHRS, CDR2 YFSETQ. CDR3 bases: TGCGCCAGCAGCCCGGGACAGGAGCAAGAGACCCAGTACTTC. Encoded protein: CASSPGQEQETQYF.

The CDR3 DNA is TGCGCCAGCAGCCAAGGGCAGGGGATTTACAATGAGCAGTTCTTC. Translating it yields CASSQGQGIYNEQFF. J is TRBJ2-1 and V is TRBV4-3; TRBD1 is a possible D gene (6 bases). Trimming took 1 base from V and 4 from J, leaving 11 bases between them. Germline CDR1 LGHNA, CDR2 YSLEER. The CDR3 is 15 amino acids.

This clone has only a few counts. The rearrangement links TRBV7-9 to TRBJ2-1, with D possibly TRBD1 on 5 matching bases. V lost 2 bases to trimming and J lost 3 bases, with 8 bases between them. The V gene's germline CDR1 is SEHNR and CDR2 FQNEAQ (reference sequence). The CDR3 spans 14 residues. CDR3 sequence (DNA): TGTGCCAGCAGCTTATACGACAGCTACAATGAGCAGTTCTTC. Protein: CASSLYDSYNEQFF.

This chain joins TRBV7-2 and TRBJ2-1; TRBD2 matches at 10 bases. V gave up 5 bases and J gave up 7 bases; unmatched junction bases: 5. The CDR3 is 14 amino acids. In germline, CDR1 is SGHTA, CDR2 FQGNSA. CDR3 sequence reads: CASSAPSGGNEQFF. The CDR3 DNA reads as TGTGCCAGCAGCGCGCCTAGCGGGGGTAATGAGCAGTTCTTC.

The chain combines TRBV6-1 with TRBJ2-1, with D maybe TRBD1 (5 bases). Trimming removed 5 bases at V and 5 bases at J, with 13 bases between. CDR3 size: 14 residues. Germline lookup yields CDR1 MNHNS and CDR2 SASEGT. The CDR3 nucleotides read TGTGCCAGCAGTCCTTACGACAGCAACAATGAGCAGTTCTTC. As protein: CASSPYDSNNEQFF.

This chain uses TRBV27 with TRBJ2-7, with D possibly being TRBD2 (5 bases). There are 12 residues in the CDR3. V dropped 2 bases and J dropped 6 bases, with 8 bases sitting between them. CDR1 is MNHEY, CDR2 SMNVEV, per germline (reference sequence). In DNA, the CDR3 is TGTGCCAGCAGTTTAGTCGGAGGCGAGCAGTACTTC. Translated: CASSLVGGEQYF.

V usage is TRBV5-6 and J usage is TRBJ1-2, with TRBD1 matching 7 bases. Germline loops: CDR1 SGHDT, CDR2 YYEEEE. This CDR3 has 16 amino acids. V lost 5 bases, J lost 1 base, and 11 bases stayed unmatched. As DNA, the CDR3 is TGTGCCAGCAGGTCGGTAAGGACAGGAATTAACTATGGCTACACCTTC. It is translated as CASRSVRTGINYGYTF.

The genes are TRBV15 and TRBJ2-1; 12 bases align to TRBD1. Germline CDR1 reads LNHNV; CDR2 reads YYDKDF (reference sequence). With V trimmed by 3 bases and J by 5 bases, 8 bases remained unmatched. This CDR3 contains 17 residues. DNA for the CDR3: TGTGCCACCAGCAGGGGATTGGGACAGGGGGCTGACAATGAGCAGTTCTTC. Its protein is CATSRGLGQGADNEQFF.

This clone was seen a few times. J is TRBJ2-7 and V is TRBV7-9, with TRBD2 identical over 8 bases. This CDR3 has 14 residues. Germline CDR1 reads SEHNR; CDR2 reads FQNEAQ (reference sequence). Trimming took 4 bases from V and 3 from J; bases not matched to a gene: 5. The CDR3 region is CASSSPGLVYEQYF. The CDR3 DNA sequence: TGTGCCAGCAGCTCCCCGGGACTAGTCTACGAGCAGTACTTC.

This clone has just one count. The chain's CDR3 is CSVKTGGYEQYF. The DNA of the CDR3 is TGCAGCGTTAAAACAGGGGGCTACGAGCAGTACTTC. The chain employs TRBV29-1 and TRBJ2-7, with 8 bases identical to TRBD1. Germline CDR1 and CDR2: SQVTM and ANQGSEA. The CDR3 extends over 12 amino acids. J gave up 3 bases and V 5 bases, and 3 bases lay outside the gene matches.

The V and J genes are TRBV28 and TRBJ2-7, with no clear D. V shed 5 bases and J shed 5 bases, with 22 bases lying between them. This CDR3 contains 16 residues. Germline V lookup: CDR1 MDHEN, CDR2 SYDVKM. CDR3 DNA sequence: TGTGCCAGCAGTCCGGAACCAATCCACAGCCAGGACGAGCAGTACTTC. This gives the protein CASSPEPIHSQDEQYF.

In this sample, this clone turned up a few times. CDR3 amino acids: CASKNQGSQEKLFF. The CDR3 coding sequence is TGTGCCAGCAAGAATCAGGGGTCGCAGGAAAAACTGTTTTTT. The rearrangement links TRBV6-6 to TRBJ1-4; D might be TRBD1 (6 bases). The CDR3 length is 14 residues. Trimming removed 7 bases from V and 8 bases from J, with 17 bases in between. Looked up from germline, CDR1 is MNHNY and CDR2 is SVGAGI (reference sequence).

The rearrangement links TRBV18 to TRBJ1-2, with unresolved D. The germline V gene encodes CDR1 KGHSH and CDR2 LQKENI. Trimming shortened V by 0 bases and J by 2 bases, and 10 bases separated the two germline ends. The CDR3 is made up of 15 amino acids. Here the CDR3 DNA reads TGTGCCAGCTCACCACCGCAGGCAAGAAACTATGGCTACACCTTC. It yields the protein CASSPPQARNYGYTF.

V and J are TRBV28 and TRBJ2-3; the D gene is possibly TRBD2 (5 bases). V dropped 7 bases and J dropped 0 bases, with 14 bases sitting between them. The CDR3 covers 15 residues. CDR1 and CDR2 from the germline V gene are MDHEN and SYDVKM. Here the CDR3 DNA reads TGTGCCAGCACCCCGGTCGGGATGAGCACAGATACGCAGTATTTT. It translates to CASTPVGMSTDTQYF.

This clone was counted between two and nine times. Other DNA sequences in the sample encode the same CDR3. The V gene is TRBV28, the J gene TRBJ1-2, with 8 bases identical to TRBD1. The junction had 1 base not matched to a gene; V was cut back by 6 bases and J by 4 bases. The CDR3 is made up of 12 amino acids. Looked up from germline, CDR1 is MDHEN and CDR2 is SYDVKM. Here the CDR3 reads CASSDRGYGYTF. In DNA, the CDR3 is TGTGCCAGCAGCGACAGGGGCTATGGCTACACCTTC.

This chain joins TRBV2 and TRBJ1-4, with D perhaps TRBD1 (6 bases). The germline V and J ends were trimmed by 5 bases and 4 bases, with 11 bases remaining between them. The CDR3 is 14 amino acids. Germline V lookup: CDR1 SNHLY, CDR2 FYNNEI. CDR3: CASSPQGGNEKLFF. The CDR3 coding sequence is TGTGCCAGCAGTCCACAGGGCGGTAATGAAAAACTGTTTTTT.

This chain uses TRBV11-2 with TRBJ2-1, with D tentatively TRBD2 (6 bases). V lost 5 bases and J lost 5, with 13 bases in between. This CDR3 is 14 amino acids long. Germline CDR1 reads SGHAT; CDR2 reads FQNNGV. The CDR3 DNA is TGTGCCAGCAGCCCATTCCGGGGGAACAATGAGCAGTTCTTC. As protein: CASSPFRGNNEQFF.

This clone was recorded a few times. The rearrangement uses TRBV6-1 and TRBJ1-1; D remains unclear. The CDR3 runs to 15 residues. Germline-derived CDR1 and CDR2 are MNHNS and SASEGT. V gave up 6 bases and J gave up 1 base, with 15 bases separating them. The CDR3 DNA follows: TGTGCCAGCAGAAGTGGGTTGGCGCAGAACACTGAAGCTTTCTTT. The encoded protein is CASRSGLAQNTEAFF.

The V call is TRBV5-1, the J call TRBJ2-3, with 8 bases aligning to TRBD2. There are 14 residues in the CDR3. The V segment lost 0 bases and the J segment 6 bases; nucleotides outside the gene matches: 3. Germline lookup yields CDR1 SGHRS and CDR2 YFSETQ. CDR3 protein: CASSLGTSSDTQYF. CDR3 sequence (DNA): TGCGCCAGCAGCTTGGGGACTAGCTCTGATACGCAGTATTTT.